This T cell receptor (beta chain) was sequenced during a study of blood T cell repertoires in COVID-19. Study summary: From the United States, Italy and Spain came samples of acute and convalescent COVID-19. The cDNA or gDNA used as material had been derived from T cells, B-cell-depleted T cells, or PBMCs.

Per the study methods: Amplification from reference gene primers served as the basis for estimated nucleated cell counts. Some clones are missing from TCRdb's copy, which holds only in-frame ones; the method was immunoSEQ multiplex PCR. That table is the source of V, J and clone size, and D and trimming were worked out from the DNA. The sample yields more than 200,000 clones, 75% to 90% seen once. The sequenced sample was peripheral blood. This receptor was obtained from a man aged 25-45 years with active or convalescent COVID-19.

The CDR3 region is CASSLSRRSATNEKLFF. The CDR3 DNA follows: TGTGCCAGCAGCTTATCCCGTAGATCTGCAACTAATGAAAAACTGTTTTTT. The chain recombines TRBV7-8 with TRBJ1-4, with D hard to call. The V and J ends lost 2 bases and 0 bases respectively, with 13 bases between them. The length of the CDR3 is 17 residues. Germline V lookup: CDR1 SGHVS, CDR2 FQNEAQ.